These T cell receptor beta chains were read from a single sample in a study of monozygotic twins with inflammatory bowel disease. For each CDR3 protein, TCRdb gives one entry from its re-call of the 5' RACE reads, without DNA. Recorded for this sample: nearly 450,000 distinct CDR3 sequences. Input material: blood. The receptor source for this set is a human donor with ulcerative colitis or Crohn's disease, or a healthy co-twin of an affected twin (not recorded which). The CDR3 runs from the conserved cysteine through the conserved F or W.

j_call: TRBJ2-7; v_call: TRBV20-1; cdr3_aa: CSAVPGTGSYEQYF
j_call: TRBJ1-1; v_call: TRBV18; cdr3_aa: CASSPSGTEAFF
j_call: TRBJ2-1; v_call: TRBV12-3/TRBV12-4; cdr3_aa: CASSQTENEQFF
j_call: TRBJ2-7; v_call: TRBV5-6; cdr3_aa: CASSPVAGRGPNEQYF
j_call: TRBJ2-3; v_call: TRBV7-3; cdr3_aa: CASRPGLAGGLVSDTQYF
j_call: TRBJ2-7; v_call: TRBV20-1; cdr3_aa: CSAESDSSSYEQYF
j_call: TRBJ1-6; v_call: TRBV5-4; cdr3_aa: CASSPRTDSPLHF
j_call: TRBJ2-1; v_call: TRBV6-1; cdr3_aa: CASSDQGLHNEQFF
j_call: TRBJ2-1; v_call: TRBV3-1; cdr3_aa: CASSQGGLEQFF
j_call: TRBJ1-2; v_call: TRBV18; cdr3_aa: CASSPMKSTGSGAYGYTF